This entry lists 2 T cell receptor beta chains sequenced from one sample in a study of T cell responses to AZD1222 COVID-19 vaccine. This table comes from immunoSEQ multiplex PCR, and its TCRdb copy is limited to in-frame clones, with some not included. Altogether about 120,000 clones are present, approximately 91% being singletons, with the ten largest covering roughly 2.3%. This specimen was peripheral blood, taken on day 0 of AZD1222 vaccination. These receptors were collected from an adult in good health.

V is TRBV27 and J is TRBJ1-2; D is perhaps TRBD1 (6 bases). The CDR3 contains 15 residues. V was cut by 6 bases and J by 4 bases, with 18 bases left in between. Germline CDR1 and CDR2: MNHEY and SMNVEV (reference sequence). The CDR3 region is CASRDPIRGTYGYTF. In DNA form, the CDR3 reads TGTGCCAGCAGGGATCCGATCAGGGGAACCTATGGCTACACCTTC.

This chain joins TRBV5-1 and TRBJ1-6, with 10 bases aligning to TRBD1. V trimming: 1 base; J trimming: 4 bases; junction bases outside the gene matches: 8. This CDR3 comprises 18 residues. Per the germline V gene, CDR1 is SGHRS and CDR2 is YFSETQ. DNA for the CDR3: TGCGCCAGCAGCTTGTTCCAGACAGGGGGCGGTTATAATTCACCCCTCCACTTT. This codes for CASSLFQTGGGYNSPLHF.